This paragraph reports one TCR beta chain. A few counts support this clonotype. Its cognate antigen has yet to be identified. The input lacks base qualities; no much larger clone sits a single base away. These data originate in a study of T cells in Graves' hyperthyroidism and ophthalmopathy (dated by TCRdb to about 2019). Background for the entire study: Peripheral blood was collected at initial diagnosis, before any treatment. TCR V-J signatures able to tell the groups apart were searched for in a discovery cohort of more than 90 patients, of whom more than 40 had Graves' ophthalmopathy and around 58 had stable Graves' hyperthyroidism. TCR Vbeta CDR3 sequencing of fewer than 150 peripheral blood samples (more than 40 ophthalmopathy, roughly 72 hyperthyroidism and 17 progressor patients) is reported in the paper. In roughly six Graves' hyperthyroidism patients, the study also compared T-cell repertoires from thyroid tissue with T-cell repertoires from blood. After blood sampling, hyperthyroidism patients were treated with methimazole at a starting dose of 30 mg daily, and ophthalmopathy patients were treated with high-dose intravenous methylprednisolone. For training and testing, the 100 or so patients in the discovery cohort were randomly divided in a 7:3 ratio. An independent validation cohort of around 19 hyperthyroidism patients and approximately 16 patients who later progressed to ophthalmopathy tested prospective prediction of ophthalmopathy. Results the study describes overall, beyond this receptor: Most expanded thyroid clonotypes (frequency above 0.001) were also found in blood, which suggests that blood repertoires may mirror thyroid immune responses. In validation, the model predicted progression to ophthalmopathy a median of roughly 6.1 months before onset, with approximately 68% sensitivity and 72.22% specificity. Ophthalmopathy was separated from stable hyperthyroidism by a 13 V-J signature model, with 85% to 90% sensitivity and roughly 84% specificity obtained in cross-validation and 80%/75% obtained in testing. No statistical method was used to set the sample size in advance, and investigators knew the group allocation.

Hyperthyroidism patients were aged 18 to 65 years and newly diagnosed, with disease duration of less than 2 months. Exclusion was applied to patients with uncontrolled infections, other autoimmune diseases, pregnancy or lactation. Clinical symptoms, serum thyroxine and TRAb, thyroid ultrasound, and orbital computed tomography formed the basis for the diagnoses. For progressor patients, blood was drawn at the first diagnosis of hyperthyroidism, before any ophthalmopathy symptoms had appeared. PBMCs were separated from roughly 10 ml of fresh peripheral blood using Ficoll-Paque density gradient centrifugation. Patients classed as progressors first received a Graves' hyperthyroidism diagnosis and then went on to develop ophthalmopathy during follow-up. Total RNA was extracted using Trizol reagent, and RNA quality was assessed on an Agilent 2100 Bioanalyzer. The TCR beta CDR3 regions were amplified from RNA transcripts. A first-round RT-PCR of the TCR CDR3 used the HTBI primer set with the Qiagen OneStep RT-PCR kit. A second multiplex PCR round built the libraries, followed by size selection and purification. The libraries were sequenced on an Illumina HiSeq2000 using paired-end 100 bp reads. Turning to the authors' computational methods: SOAPnuke was used to process the raw data, removing reads that contained adapters or uncalled bases, had a mean Phred below 15, or lacked an exact match to the constant primer or identifier. COPE v1.2.5 was used to merge high-quality paired reads, and clonotypes were defined as unique nucleotide sequences. MiTCR v1.1 was used to align clonotypes to the IMGT TRBV, TRBD and TRBJ reference segments. Analysis was restricted to V-J combinations with a frequency above 0.0001, which covered just over 98% of repertoires. A TCS score was defined as the ratio between F50 (clonal expansion) and ExV (chaos), using BLOSUM62-based TCRdist between CDR3 peptides within each V-J. Welch's t-statistics and random forest reduced several hundred V-J features to about 13, which were used in a naive Bayes classifier (R e1071). TCRdb took the public reads, trimmed them with fastp at Q25, ran MiXCR for clone calling and kept in-frame beta chains. When rows share a CDR3 protein, they turn into one entry using the most common DNA and genes. TCRdb assigned the V and J calls; the authors' analysis was not used. Across this sample there are fewer than 900,000 distinct CDR3 sequences, with about 17% seen only once. The ten largest clones capture 16% of the sample.

V gives up 5 bases and J gives up 4 bases, and the segment between their germline ends measures 14 bases. CDR1 and CDR2 were assigned from the germline V gene (reference sequence) as LNHDA and SQIVND. The CDR3 runs 14 amino acids, cysteine and phenylalanine included. This entry keeps only the CDR3 DNA: 42 bases, framed from base 1. The TCR was taken from a woman in her forties or fifties with Graves' hyperthyroidism that later progressed to Graves' ophthalmopathy. This receptor chain uses TRBV19 and TRBJ1-2; no confident D gene assignment can be made. Sequencing used blood. The nucleotide sequence is given as TGTGCCAGTAGTGGCCCGGAGCTATCCTATGGCTACACCTTC. It translates as CASSGPELSYGYTF.